Given below is one T cell receptor beta chain in context. Produced via immunoSEQ multiplex PCR; TCRdb's table is partial and in-frame only. The sample yields some 370,000 clones, around 86% seen once. These data come from a study of blood T cell repertoires in COVID-19. Germline values: CDR1 DFQATT, CDR2 SNEGSKA (reference sequence). The CDR3 totals 15 residues. The ends lost 3 bases at V and 7 bases at J; junction bases unmatched: 13. Source material: PBMCs or T cells enriched from blood (not recorded which). The TCR was taken from a woman aged 45-65 years who had recovered from COVID-19. This chain connects TRBV20-1 to TRBJ1-2; 8 bases are a match to TRBD1. CDR3 coding DNA: TGCAGTGCTAGTATATCGACAGGGGCTGCGGGTGGCTACACCTTC. It translates to CSASISTGAAGGYTF.